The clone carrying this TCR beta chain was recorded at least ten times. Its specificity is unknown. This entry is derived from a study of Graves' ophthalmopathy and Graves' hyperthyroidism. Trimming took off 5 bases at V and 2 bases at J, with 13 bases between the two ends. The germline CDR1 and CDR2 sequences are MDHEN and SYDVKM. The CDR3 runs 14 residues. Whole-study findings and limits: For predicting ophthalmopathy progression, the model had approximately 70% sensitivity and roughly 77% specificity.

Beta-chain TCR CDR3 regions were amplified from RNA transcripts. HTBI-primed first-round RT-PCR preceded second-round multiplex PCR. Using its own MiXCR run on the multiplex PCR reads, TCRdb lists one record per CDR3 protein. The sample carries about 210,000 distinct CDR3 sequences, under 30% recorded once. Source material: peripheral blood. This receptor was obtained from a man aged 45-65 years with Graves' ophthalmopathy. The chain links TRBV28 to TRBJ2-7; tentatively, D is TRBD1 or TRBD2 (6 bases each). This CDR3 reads CASSGRGGAYEQYF. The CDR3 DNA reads TGTGCCAGCAGTGGCAGGGGCGGGGCCTACGAGCAGTACTTC.